This passage covers 24 T cell receptor beta chains from one sample sequenced in a study of shared clonotypes between healthy human individuals. Here immunoSEQ multiplex PCR was the method, and the copy in TCRdb shows in-frame clones only, minus some. Among about 1 million clones, approximately 72% were seen once, and the ten largest hold around 1.5%. The material sequenced was memory CD4+ T cells sorted from blood. Subset reported: CD45RA-negative fraction. The origin of the receptors is a man aged 18-30 years in good health.

The rearrangement joins TRBV2 to TRBJ2-1; TRBD1 agrees at 10 bases. This CDR3 region has 14 residues. Germline-derived CDR1 and CDR2 are SNHLY and FYNNEI. CDR3 sequence: CASGQDRGGNEQFF. The CDR3 nucleotides read TGTGCGTCCGGCCAGGACAGGGGGGGGAATGAGCAGTTCTTC. The entire variable domain, with the rest obtained from reference TRBV2 and TRBJ2-1, is as follows: EPEVTQTPSHQVTQMGQEVILRCVPISNHLYFYWYRQILGQKVEFLVSFYNNEISEKSEIFDDQFSVERPDGSNFTLKIRSTKLEDSAMYFCASGQDRGGNEQFFGPGTRLTVL.

The rearrangement links TRBV5-1 to TRBJ1-4; 7 positions match TRBD1. J lost 6 bases, V lost 5 bases, and 4 bases had no gene match. Germline CDR1 and CDR2: SGHRS and YFSETQ. The CDR3 has 13 amino acids. This CDR3 reads CASRVQGDEKLFF. CDR3 sequence (DNA): TGCGCCAGCAGGGTTCAGGGGGATGAAAAACTGTTTTTT.

The rearrangement joins TRBV5-6 to TRBJ2-3; D not resolved. This CDR3 region has 15 residues. Germline assignment: CDR1 SGHDT and CDR2 YYEEEE. V was clipped by 0 bases and J by 0 bases, with 8 bases between them. Written as DNA, the CDR3 is TGTGCCAGCAGCTTGGCCGGCCGGAGCACAGATACGCAGTATTTT. The encoded protein is CASSLAGRSTDTQYF.

The V and J genes are TRBV7-8 and TRBJ1-2, with D perhaps TRBD1 (6 bases). The germline gives CDR1 SGHVS, CDR2 FQNEAQ. This CDR3 comprises 13 residues. V lost 3 bases and J lost 9, with 14 bases in between. The CDR3 sequence: CASSFDRTSSYTF. The CDR3 DNA reads TGTGCCAGCAGCTTCGACAGGACCTCTAGCTACACCTTC.

This clone has only a few counts. Other DNA sequences from this sample encode an identical CDR3 as well. The chain couples TRBV2 to TRBJ1-1; 9 bases align to TRBD1. The germline gives CDR1 SNHLY, CDR2 FYNNEI. This CDR3 contains 14 residues. V gave up 6 bases and J gave up 1 base; unmatched junction bases: 3. The CDR3: CASSPQGANTEAFF. CDR3 sequence (DNA): TGTGCCAGCAGCCCACAGGGGGCGAACACTGAAGCTTTCTTT.

The V and J genes are TRBV2 and TRBJ2-7; D perhaps matches TRBD2 (6 bases). CDR1 and CDR2 (germline): SNHLY, FYNNEI. The length of the CDR3 is 16 residues. V gave up 6 bases and J gave up 0 bases, with 18 bases separating them. The CDR3 loop reads CASSDIGTSRSYEQYF. The CDR3 bases are TGTGCCAGCAGCGACATCGGGACTTCCCGCTCCTACGAGCAGTACTTC.

The chain is built from TRBV5-1 and TRBJ2-1; D might be TRBD1 (6 bases). Germline lookup yields CDR1 SGHRS and CDR2 YFSETQ. The CDR3 has 13 amino acids. V was clipped by 4 bases and J by 6 bases, with 11 bases between them. The CDR3 region is CASSRDNLNEQFF. CDR3 coding DNA: TGCGCCAGCAGCCGGGACAACCTCAATGAGCAGTTCTTC.

The chain is built from TRBV5-1 and TRBJ1-2; D is unclear. The CDR3 totals 15 residues. V was clipped by 4 bases and J by 4 bases, with 17 bases between them. Germline assignment: CDR1 SGHRS and CDR2 YFSETQ. CDR3 amino acids: CASSPGEGGRYGYTF. In DNA form, the CDR3 reads TGCGCCAGCAGCCCTGGAGAGGGCGGCCGCTATGGCTACACCTTC.

This clone appeared once. This rearrangement joins TRBV9 to TRBJ1-3, with unresolved D. Germline V gives CDR1 SGDLS, CDR2 YYNGEE. This CDR3 is built from 14 residues. V lost 0 bases and J lost 0, with 4 bases in between. For the CDR3, the DNA is TGTGCCAGCAGCGTAGCTCTCTCTGGAAACACCATATATTTT. This codes for CASSVALSGNTIYF.

The gene calls are TRBV7-2 and TRBJ1-2, with TRBD1 matching over 7 bases. This CDR3 has 14 amino acids. With V trimmed by 5 bases and J by 7 bases, 10 bases remained unmatched. Per germline, CDR1 SGHTA and CDR2 FQGNSA. CDR3 residues: CASSTGQNRPGYTF. CDR3 sequence (DNA): TGTGCCAGCAGCACGGGACAGAATCGGCCTGGCTACACCTTC.

This clone has a handful of counts. This chain joins TRBV29-1 and TRBJ1-1; no reliable D call. CDR3 length: 12 amino acids. V shed 4 bases and J shed 0 bases, with 6 bases lying between them. Germline V gene lookup returns CDR1 SQVTM and CDR2 ANQGSEA. DNA of the CDR3: TGCAGCGTTGCACAGATGAACACTGAAGCTTTCTTT. Translation: CSVAQMNTEAFF.

A remark on this clone: The same CDR3 is also encoded by other DNA sequences in this sample. The chain is built from TRBV6-1 and TRBJ1-5; D may be TRBD1 (6 bases). This CDR3 is 14 amino acids long. Looked up from germline, CDR1 is MNHNS and CDR2 is SASEGT. The germline V and J ends were trimmed by 6 bases and 0 bases, with 9 bases remaining between them. DNA for the CDR3: TGTGCCAGCAGCGGACAGAATAGCAATCAGCCCCAGCATTTT. It encodes CASSGQNSNQPQHF.

In its sample, this clone was seen a few times. The chain couples TRBV29-1 to TRBJ2-5; 9 nucleotides line up with TRBD1. Germline trimming cut 4 bases from V and 7 bases from J; bases unmatched to any gene: 4. Germline V gene data show CDR1 as SQVTM and CDR2 as ANQGSEA. This CDR3 is 12 amino acids long. The CDR3 sequence: CSVGQGVRTQYF. The CDR3 region has the DNA TGCAGCGTTGGACAGGGGGTCCGGACCCAGTACTTC.

The chain employs TRBV18 and TRBJ1-3, with D tentatively TRBD1 (5 bases). This CDR3 region has 14 residues. CDR1 is KGHSH, CDR2 LQKENI, per germline. V dropped 6 bases and J dropped 4 bases, with 13 bases sitting between them. The CDR3 here is CASSRGDAGNTIYF. CDR3 nucleotide sequence: TGTGCCAGCTCTCGAGGGGACGCCGGAAACACCATATATTTT.

The J gene is TRBJ1-4, the V gene TRBV5-4; D unclear. The CDR3 length is 16 residues. Germline V CDR1 and CDR2: SGHNT, YYREEE (reference sequence). Trimming shortened V by 1 base and J by 2 bases, and 12 bases separated the two germline ends. CDR3 loop: CASSLWSLGTNEKLFF. For the CDR3, the DNA is TGTGCCAGCAGCTTGTGGTCTCTTGGGACTAATGAAAAACTGTTTTTT.

The CDR3 DNA follows: TGTGCCAGCAGCGGGGGGACAGGGAAGGATACGTACTATGGCTACACCTTC. Translation gives CASSGGTGKDTYYGYTF. The rearrangement links TRBV7-8 to TRBJ1-2, with 9 bases lining up with TRBD1. With 5 bases clipped from V and 3 bases from J, the junction kept 13 bases outside the gene matches. Germline values: CDR1 SGHVS, CDR2 FQNEAQ. The CDR3 is made up of 17 amino acids.

The chain has TRBV5-4 and TRBJ2-7; TRBD2 might be the D (6 bases). This CDR3 has 14 amino acids. Trimming left V 3 bases short and J 0 bases short, with 10 bases between. Germline-derived CDR1 and CDR2 are SGHNT and YYREEE (reference sequence). The CDR3 loop is CASSSPSDSYEQYF. The CDR3 nucleotides read TGTGCCAGCAGCTCCCCTAGCGACTCCTACGAGCAGTACTTC.

The V and J genes are TRBV5-8 and TRBJ2-7; D not certain. Trimming pared 1 base from V and 4 bases from J, leaving 9 bases between. CDR1 and CDR2 (germline): SGHTS, YDEGEE. CDR3 length: 13 amino acids. The CDR3 nucleotides read TGTGCCAGCAGCTTGCGCAGAGTATACGAGCAGTACTTC. This translates into CASSLRRVYEQYF.

The CDR3 region is CASSRGDRTTQETQYF. The CDR3 bases are TGTGCCAGCTCACGAGGGGACAGGACGACCCAAGAGACCCAGTACTTC. The rearrangement uses TRBV18 and TRBJ2-5; TRBD1 matches at 8 bases. V lost 4 bases and J lost 1; bases outside the gene matches: 8. This CDR3 is 16 amino acids long. The germline gives CDR1 KGHSH, CDR2 LQKENI.

The chain combines TRBV19 with TRBJ2-7, with a weak D call TRBD2 (6 bases). Germline V gene lookup returns CDR1 LNHDA and CDR2 SQIVND (reference sequence). This CDR3 is built from 14 residues. V was clipped by 1 base and J by 6 bases, with 13 bases between them. The CDR3 is CASSIGGGLAEQYF. The CDR3 DNA sequence: TGTGCCAGTAGTATAGGTGGAGGGCTCGCCGAGCAGTACTTC. The entire variable domain, with the rest obtained from reference TRBV19 and TRBJ2-7, is as follows: DGGITQSPKYLFRKEGQNVTLSCEQNLNHDAMYWYRQDPGQGLRLIYYSQIVNDFQKGDIAEGYSVSREKKESFPLTVTSAQKNPTAFYLCASSIGGGLAEQYFGPGTRLTVT.

This clone was picked up many times. The chain links TRBV19 to TRBJ1-5; D is unclear. Trimming took off 1 base at V and 5 bases at J, with 12 bases between the two ends. Germline CDR1 LNHDA, CDR2 SQIVND (reference sequence). The CDR3 spans 15 residues. CDR3 protein: CASSIGRISDQPQHF. The CDR3 DNA is TGTGCCAGTAGTATAGGGCGAATTTCTGATCAGCCCCAGCATTTT. Using reference TRBV19 and TRBJ1-5 for the parts outside the CDR3, the full variable domain is DGGITQSPKYLFRKEGQNVTLSCEQNLNHDAMYWYRQDPGQGLRLIYYSQIVNDFQKGDIAEGYSVSREKKESFPLTVTSAQKNPTAFYLCASSIGRISDQPQHFGDGTRLSIL.

This chain uses TRBV6-5 with TRBJ1-2, with TRBD1 matching 8 bases. Germline values: CDR1 MNHEY, CDR2 SVGAGI. Losses at the gene ends were 2 bases for V and 2 bases for J; bases not matched to a gene: 4. There are 15 residues in the CDR3. The CDR3, as DNA: TGTGCCAGCAGTTACGTGGGACAGGACAACTATGGCTACACCTTC. This codes for CASSYVGQDNYGYTF.

V gene TRBV4-1 combines with J gene TRBJ2-7; either TRBD1 or TRBD2 may supply D (6 bases each). The CDR3 is 16 residues long. Trimming took off 4 bases at V and 2 bases at J, with 18 bases between the two ends. CDR1 and CDR2 (germline): MGHRA, YSYEKL. This CDR3 reads CASSRLGGGLPYEQYF. The CDR3 coding sequence is TGCGCCAGCAGCCGCCTCGGAGGGGGACTTCCCTACGAGCAGTACTTC.

Only one count was recorded for this clone. V usage is TRBV5-1 and J usage is TRBJ2-2, with D perhaps matching TRBD2 (6 bases). V lost 1 base and J 5 bases, leaving 12 bases between the germline ends. The V gene's germline CDR1 is SGHRS and CDR2 YFSETQ. The CDR3 sequence is 15 residues long. The CDR3 DNA is TGCGCCAGCAGCTTGCAAGGTAGCGGAACCGGGGAGCTGTTTTTT. Its translation is CASSLQGSGTGELFF.